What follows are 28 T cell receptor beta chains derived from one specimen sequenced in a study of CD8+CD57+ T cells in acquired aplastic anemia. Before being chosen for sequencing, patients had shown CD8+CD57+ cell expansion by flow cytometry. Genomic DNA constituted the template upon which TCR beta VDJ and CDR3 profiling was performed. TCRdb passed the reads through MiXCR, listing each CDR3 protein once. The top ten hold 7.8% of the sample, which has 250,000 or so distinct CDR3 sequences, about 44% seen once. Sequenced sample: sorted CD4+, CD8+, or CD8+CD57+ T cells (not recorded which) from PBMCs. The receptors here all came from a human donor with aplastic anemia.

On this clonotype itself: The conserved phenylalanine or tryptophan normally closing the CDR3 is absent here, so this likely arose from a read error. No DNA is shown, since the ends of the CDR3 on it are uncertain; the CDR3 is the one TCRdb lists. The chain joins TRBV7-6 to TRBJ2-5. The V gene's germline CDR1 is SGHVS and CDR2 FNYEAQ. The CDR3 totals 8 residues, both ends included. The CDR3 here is CASSLGKS.

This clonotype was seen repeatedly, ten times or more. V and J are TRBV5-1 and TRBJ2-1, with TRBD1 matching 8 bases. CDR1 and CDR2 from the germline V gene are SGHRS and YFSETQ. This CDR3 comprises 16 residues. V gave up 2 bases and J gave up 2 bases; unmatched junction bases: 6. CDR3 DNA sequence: TGCGCCAGCAGCTTTAAAAGGACAGGGACCTACAATGAGCAGTTCTTC. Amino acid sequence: CASSFKRTGTYNEQFF. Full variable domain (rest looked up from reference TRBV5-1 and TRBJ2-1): KAGVTQTPRYLIKTRGQQVTLSCSPISGHRSVSWYQQTPGQGLQFLFEYFSETQRNKGNFPGRFSGRQFSNSRSEMNVSTLELGDSALYLCASSFKRTGTYNEQFFGPGTRLTVL.

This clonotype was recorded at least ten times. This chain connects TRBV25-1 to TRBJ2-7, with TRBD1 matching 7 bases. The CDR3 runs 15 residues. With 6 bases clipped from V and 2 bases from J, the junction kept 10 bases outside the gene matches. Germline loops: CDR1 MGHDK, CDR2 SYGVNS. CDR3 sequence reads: CASRTPGTATYEQYF. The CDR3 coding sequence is TGTGCCAGCAGGACACCAGGGACAGCAACCTACGAGCAGTACTTC.

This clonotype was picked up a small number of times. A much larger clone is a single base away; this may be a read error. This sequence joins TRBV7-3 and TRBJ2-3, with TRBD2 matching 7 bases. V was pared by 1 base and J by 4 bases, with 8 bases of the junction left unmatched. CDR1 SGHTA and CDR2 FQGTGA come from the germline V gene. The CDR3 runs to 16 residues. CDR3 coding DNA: TGTGCCAGCAGCTTAATCGGGAGGAAATCGGCAGATACGCAGTATTTT. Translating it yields CASSLIGRKSADTQYF.

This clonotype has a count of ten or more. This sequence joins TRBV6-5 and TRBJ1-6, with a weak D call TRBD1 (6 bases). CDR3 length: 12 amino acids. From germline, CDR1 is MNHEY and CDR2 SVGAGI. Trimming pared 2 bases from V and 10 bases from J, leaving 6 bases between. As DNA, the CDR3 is TGTGCCAGCAGTTACGGGGGCTCACCCCTCCACTTT. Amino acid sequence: CASSYGGSPLHF.

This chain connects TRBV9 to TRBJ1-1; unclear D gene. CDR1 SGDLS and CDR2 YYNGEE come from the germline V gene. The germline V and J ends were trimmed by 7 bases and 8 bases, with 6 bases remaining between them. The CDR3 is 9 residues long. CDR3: CASGGEAFF. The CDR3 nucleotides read TGTGCCAGCGGAGGAGAAGCTTTCTTT.

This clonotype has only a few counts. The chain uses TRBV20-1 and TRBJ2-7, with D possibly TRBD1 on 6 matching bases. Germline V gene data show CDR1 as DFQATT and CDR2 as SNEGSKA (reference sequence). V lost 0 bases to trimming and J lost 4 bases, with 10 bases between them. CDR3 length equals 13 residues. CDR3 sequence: CSARDDRPYEQYF. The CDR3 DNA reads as TGCAGTGCTAGAGACGACAGGCCATACGAGCAGTACTTC.

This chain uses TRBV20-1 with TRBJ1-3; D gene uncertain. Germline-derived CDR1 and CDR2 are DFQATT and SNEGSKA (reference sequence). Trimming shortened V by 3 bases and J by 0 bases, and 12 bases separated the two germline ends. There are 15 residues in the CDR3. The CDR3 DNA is TGCAGTGCTAGTCCGACAATTAGCTCTGGAAACACCATATATTTT. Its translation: CSASPTISSGNTIYF.

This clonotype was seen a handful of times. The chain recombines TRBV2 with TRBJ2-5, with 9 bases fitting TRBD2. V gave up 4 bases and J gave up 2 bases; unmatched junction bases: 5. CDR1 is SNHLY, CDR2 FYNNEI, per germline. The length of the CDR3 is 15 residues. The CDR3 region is CASSGAGGSQETQYF. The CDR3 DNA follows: TGTGCCAGCAGTGGGGCGGGGGGGAGTCAAGAGACCCAGTACTTC.

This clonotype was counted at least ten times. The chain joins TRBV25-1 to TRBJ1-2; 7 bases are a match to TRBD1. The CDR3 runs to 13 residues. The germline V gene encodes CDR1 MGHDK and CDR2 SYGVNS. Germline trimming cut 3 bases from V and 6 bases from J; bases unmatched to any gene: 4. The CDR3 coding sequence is TGTGCCAGCAGTGAGGGGACAGCCGATGGCTACACCTTC. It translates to CASSEGTADGYTF.

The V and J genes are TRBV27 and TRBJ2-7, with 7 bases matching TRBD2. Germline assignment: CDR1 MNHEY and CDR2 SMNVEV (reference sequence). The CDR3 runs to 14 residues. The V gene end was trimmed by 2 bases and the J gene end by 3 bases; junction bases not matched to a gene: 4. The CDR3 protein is CASSLLAVGYEQYF. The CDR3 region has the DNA TGTGCCAGCAGTTTACTAGCGGTAGGCTACGAGCAGTACTTC.

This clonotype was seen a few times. This CDR3 is CASSEGQGNEQYF. The DNA of the CDR3 is TGTGCCAGCAGTGAGGGACAGGGAAACGAGCAGTACTTC. This chain connects TRBV2 to TRBJ2-7, with 9 positions matching TRBD1. There are 13 residues in the CDR3. Germline-derived CDR1 and CDR2 are SNHLY and FYNNEI. V shed 3 bases, J shed 5 bases, and the junction held 2 bases outside the gene matches.

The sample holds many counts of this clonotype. The CDR3 sequence: CASSLGKNQPQHF. As DNA, the CDR3 is TGTGCCAGCAGCTTGGGGAAGAATCAGCCCCAGCATTTT. This chain joins TRBV5-6 and TRBJ1-5; D gene ambiguous. The CDR3 runs 13 residues. CDR1 is SGHDT, CDR2 YYEEEE, per germline. The V and J ends lost 0 bases and 4 bases respectively, with 5 bases between them.

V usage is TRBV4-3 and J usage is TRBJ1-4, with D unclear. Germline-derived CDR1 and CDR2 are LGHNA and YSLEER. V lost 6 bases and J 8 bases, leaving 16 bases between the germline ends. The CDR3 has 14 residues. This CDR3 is CASRRTDLQEKLFF. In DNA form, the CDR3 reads TGCGCCAGCAGACGGACCGACTTACAGGAAAAACTGTTTTTT.

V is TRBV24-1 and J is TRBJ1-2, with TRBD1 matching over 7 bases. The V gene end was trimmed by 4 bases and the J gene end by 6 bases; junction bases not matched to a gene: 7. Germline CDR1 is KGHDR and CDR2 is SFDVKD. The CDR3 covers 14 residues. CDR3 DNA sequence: TGTGCCACCAGTGACCATGACAGGGATGATGGCTACACCTTC. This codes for CATSDHDRDDGYTF.

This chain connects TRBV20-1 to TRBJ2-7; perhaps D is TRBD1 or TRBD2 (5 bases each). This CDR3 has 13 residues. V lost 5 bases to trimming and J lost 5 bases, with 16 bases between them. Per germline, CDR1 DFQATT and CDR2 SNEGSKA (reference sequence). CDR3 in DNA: TGCAGTGCTGTGAGAAGTTTGGGGGACGAGCAGTACTTC. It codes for CSAVRSLGDEQYF.

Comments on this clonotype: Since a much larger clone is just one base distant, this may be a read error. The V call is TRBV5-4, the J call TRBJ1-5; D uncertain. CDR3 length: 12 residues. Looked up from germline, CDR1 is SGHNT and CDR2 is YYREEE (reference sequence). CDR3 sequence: CAGSSEHQPQHF. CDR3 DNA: TGTGCCGGCAGCTCCGAGCATCAGCCCCAGCATTTT.

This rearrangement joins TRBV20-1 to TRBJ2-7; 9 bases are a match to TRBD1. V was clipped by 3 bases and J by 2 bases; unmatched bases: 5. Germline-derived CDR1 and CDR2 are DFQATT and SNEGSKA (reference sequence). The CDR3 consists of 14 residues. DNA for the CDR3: TGCAGTGCTAGCAACCGGGACAGGGCCTACGAGCAGTACTTC. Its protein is CSASNRDRAYEQYF.

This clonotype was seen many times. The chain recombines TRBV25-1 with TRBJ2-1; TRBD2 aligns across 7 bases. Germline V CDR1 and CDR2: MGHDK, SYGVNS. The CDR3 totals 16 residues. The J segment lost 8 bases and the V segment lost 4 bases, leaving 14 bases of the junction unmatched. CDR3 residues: CASSGLGRAEIDEQFF. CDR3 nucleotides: TGTGCCAGCAGTGGCTTGGGGAGGGCGGAGATCGATGAGCAGTTCTTC.

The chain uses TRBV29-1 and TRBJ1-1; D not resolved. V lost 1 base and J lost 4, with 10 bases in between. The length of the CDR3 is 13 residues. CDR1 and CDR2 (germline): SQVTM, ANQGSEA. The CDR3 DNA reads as TGCAGCGTTGAAGGCATAAGCGGCACTGAAGCTTTCTTT. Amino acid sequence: CSVEGISGTEAFF.

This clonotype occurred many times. The chain's CDR3 is CASSPPWGAYEQYF. In DNA, the CDR3 is TGTGCCAGCAGCCCCCCATGGGGAGCCTACGAGCAGTACTTC. The rearrangement uses TRBV7-9 and TRBJ2-7; possible D gene TRBD2, 5 bases. Between the trimmed V and J ends, which lost 5 bases and 2 bases, there was a span of 13 bases. The CDR3 consists of 14 residues. From germline, CDR1 is SEHNR and CDR2 FQNEAQ (reference sequence).

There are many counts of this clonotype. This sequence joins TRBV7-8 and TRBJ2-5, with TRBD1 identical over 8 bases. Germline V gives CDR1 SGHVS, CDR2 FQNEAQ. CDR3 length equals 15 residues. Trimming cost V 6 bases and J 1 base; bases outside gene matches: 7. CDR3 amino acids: CASRTTGQGQETQYF. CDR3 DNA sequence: TGTGCCAGCAGGACAACCGGACAGGGCCAAGAGACCCAGTACTTC. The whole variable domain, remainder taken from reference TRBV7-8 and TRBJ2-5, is GAGVSQSPRYKVAKRGQDVALRCDPISGHVSLFWYQQALGQGPEFLTYFQNEAQLDKSGLPSDRFFAERPEGSVSTLKIQRTQQEDSAVYLCASRTTGQGQETQYFGPGTRLLVL.

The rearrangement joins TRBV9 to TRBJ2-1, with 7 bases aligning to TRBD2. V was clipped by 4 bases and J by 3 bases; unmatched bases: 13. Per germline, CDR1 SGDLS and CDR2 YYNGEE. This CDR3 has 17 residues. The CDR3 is CASSQDPTPGGYNEQFF. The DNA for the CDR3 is TGTGCCAGCAGCCAAGACCCCACCCCGGGGGGCTACAATGAGCAGTTCTTC.

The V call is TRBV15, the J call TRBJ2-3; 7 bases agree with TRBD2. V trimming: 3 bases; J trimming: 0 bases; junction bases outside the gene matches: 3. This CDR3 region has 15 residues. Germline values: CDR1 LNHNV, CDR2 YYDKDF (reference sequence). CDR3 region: CATSRRRGSTDTQYF. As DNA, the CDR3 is TGTGCCACCAGCAGGAGGCGGGGGAGCACAGATACGCAGTATTTT.

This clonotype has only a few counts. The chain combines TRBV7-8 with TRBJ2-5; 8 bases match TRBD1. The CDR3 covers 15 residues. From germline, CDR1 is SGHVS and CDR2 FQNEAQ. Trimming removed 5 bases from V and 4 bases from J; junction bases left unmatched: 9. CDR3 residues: CASSLTQTGGETQYF. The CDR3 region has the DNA TGTGCCAGCAGCCTGACCCAAACAGGGGGAGAGACCCAGTACTTC.

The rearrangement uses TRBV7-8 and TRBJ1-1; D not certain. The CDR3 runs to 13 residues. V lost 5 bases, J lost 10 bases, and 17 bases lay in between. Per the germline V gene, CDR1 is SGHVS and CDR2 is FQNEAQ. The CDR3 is CASSPPGLAGAFF. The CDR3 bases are TGTGCCAGCAGCCCACCCGGACTAGCGGGAGCTTTCTTT.

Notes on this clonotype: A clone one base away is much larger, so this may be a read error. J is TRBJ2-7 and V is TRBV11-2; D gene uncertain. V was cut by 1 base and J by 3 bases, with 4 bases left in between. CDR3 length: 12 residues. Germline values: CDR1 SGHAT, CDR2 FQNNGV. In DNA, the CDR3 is TGTGCCAGCAGCTTAGCCTTCTACGAGCAGTACTTC. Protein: CASSLAFYEQYF.

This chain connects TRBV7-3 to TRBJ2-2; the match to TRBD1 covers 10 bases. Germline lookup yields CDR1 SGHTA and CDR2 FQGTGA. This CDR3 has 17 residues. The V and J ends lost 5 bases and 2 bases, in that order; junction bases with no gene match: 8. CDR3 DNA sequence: TGTGCCAGCAGCATCCGACAGGGGGCCGTAAACACCGGGGAGCTGTTTTTT. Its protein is CASSIRQGAVNTGELFF.